This T cell receptor (beta chain) is drawn from a study of blood T cell repertoires in COVID-19. Turning to the study itself: Sites in the United States, Italy and Spain provided acute and convalescent COVID-19 samples. Nucleic acid was either cDNA or gDNA, and it came from T cells, B-cell-depleted T cells, or PBMCs.

With 5 bases clipped from V and 0 bases from J, the junction kept 5 bases outside the gene matches. This CDR3 contains 15 residues. Germline V CDR1 and CDR2: SGHTA, FQGNSA. Repertoires were generated with immunoSEQ multiplex PCR, while TCRdb's copy carries only in-frame clones and drops some. This table holds over 95,000 clones, roughly 84% found once. The chain is built from TRBV7-2 and TRBJ1-1; 8 nucleotides align to TRBD1. The receptor was derived from a man aged 70-80 years with active or convalescent COVID-19. Sequencing input: peripheral blood. This CDR3 is CASSINRGMNTEAFF. Written as DNA, the CDR3 is TGTGCCAGCAGCATAAACAGGGGGATGAACACTGAAGCTTTCTTT. Full variable domain (remainder filled in from reference TRBV7-2 and TRBJ1-1): GAGVSQSPSNKVTEKGKDVELRCDPISGHTALYWYRQSLGQGLEFLIYFQGNSAPDKSGLPSDRFSAERTGGSVSTLTIQRTQQEDSAVYLCASSINRGMNTEAFFGQGTRLTVV.